Reported below is one TCR beta chain. This clonotype was recorded many times. Its antigen has not been determined. Base qualities are not provided; no much larger clone lies one nucleotide away. These data belong to a study of spatial heterogeneity in lung cancer (dated by TCRdb to about 2019). With regard to the full study: Samples were obtained from over 70 patients with early-stage, untreated non-small cell lung cancer from the lung TRACERx cohort. Follow-up PBMC samples were sequenced whenever the samples were available, and the median time to follow-up was roughly two years after resection. Beta-chain transcripts were consistently detected in greater numbers than alpha-chain transcripts, which likely reflects a higher abundance of beta-chain transcripts. In non-small cell lung cancer, the study quantitatively compared TCR alpha and beta repertoires across several tumor regions, matched nontumor lung, and blood. TCR repertoire features were related to nonsynonymous mutation counts determined by whole-exome sequencing of tumor tissue. Both alpha and beta chains were TCR-sequenced in fewer than 250 tumor regions, around 64 matched nontumor lung samples and approximately 50 PBMC samples obtained at surgery. In the raw uncorrected reads, each unique combination of TCR and UMI appeared more than ten times on average. The research as a whole found: Only approximately 13 patients were included in comparisons of baseline and follow-up blood repertoires. Ubiquitous expanded tumor TCRs were detected in blood more often at tumor resection than at routine follow-up. Additional single-cell paired TCR alpha and beta sequencing was considered necessary to confirm, at a functional level, the hypothesis that regional TCRs recognize regional mutations.

As encoded in the germline V gene, CDR1 is ENHRY while CDR2 is SYGVKD. Including cysteine and phenylalanine, the CDR3 has 14 amino acids. Only the CDR3 part of the read is kept: 42 bases, read in frame from the first base. Trimming leaves V shorter by 6 bases and J shorter by 4 bases, with the junction holding 7 bases beyond the gene matches. Receptors were amplified or captured by 5' RACE. The instrument was a NextSeq 500. To allow correction of PCR and sequencing errors, the TCR library protocol tagged every TCR cDNA molecule with a unique molecular identifier. On the study's bioinformatics: TCR identification, UMI-based error correction and CDR3 extraction were all carried out with Decombinator tools. Expanded TCRs were defined as those above a frequency of 2 per 1,000, corresponding to the top 1% of the tumor frequency distribution. Each repertoire was subsampled 100 times to 5,000 TCRs, after which Renyi diversity was computed with the R vegan package. To build CDR3 similarity networks, amino acid triplet string-kernel similarity was used, and CDR3s were connected when their pairwise similarity was above 0.82. TCRdb itself trimmed the public reads at Q25 with fastp, ran MiXCR and retained productive beta chains. Each entry merges the rows of one CDR3 protein and shows their most common DNA and genes. TCRdb's processing, not the authors', yielded these V and J calls. The sample table shows some 41,000 distinct CDR3 sequences, and approximately 10% are seen once. The ten largest clonotypes hold more than 15% of the sample.

Reading the label with the study, this specimen's time point is: blood at routine non-recurrence follow-up after resection. Without any cell sorting, TCR sequencing was performed on whole RNA extracted either from tumor and nontumor lung tissue or from cryopreserved PBMC samples. Patients were selected for TCR sequencing only if sufficient RNA was available from at least two tumor regions. The sequencing used PBMCs, collected at follow-up. The chain is assembled from TRBV10-3 and TRBJ1-1; 8 bases in the middle match TRBD1. This TCR was sampled from a female donor with early-stage non-small cell lung cancer. The CDR3 region reads CAIRGGTGSTEAFF. The nucleotides are TGTGCCATCAGGGGTGGGACAGGCAGCACTGAAGCTTTCTTT.